The present TCR beta chain was sequenced within a study of blood T cell repertoires in COVID-19. Looking at the study overall: From the United States, Italy and Spain came samples of acute and convalescent COVID-19. Sources were T cells, B-cell-depleted T cells, or PBMCs; the material itself was cDNA or gDNA.

The germline V gene has CDR1 LGHDT and CDR2 YNNKEL (reference sequence). The CDR3 runs to 15 residues. Trimming stripped 4 bases from V and 5 bases from J, with 15 bases between. The study recruited people aged about 18 to 90 years across under 25 US areas. Clinical histories supplied by participants themselves formed the basis of cohort assignment. Here immunoSEQ multiplex PCR was the method, and the copy in TCRdb shows in-frame clones only, minus some. The sample holds nearly 200,000 clones; about four fifths are singletons and the top ten take 7.5%. This receptor was identified in a man aged 35-49 years who had recovered from COVID-19. Sequencing was done on a sample of PBMCs or T cells enriched from blood (not recorded which). This chain connects TRBV3-1 (or the pseudogene TRBV3-2) to TRBJ2-1; D perhaps matches TRBD2 (7 bases). CDR3 sequence reads: CASSRGRGRNNEQFF. The CDR3 DNA follows: TGTGCCAGCAGCCGAGGGCGGGGGCGTAACAATGAGCAGTTCTTC.